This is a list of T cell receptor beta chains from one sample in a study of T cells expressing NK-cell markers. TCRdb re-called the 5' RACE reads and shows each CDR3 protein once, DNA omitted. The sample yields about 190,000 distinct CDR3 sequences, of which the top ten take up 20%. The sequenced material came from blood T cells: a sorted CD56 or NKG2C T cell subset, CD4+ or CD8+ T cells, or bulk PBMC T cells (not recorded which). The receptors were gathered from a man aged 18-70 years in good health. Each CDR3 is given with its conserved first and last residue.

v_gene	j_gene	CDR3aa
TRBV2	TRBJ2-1	CASSDRRGGLDEQFF
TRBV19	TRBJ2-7	CASSWTGQHEQYF
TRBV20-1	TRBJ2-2	CSAREATNTGELFF
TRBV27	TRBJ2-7	CASRVDGLGYEQYF
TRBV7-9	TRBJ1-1	CAMERGLTEAFF
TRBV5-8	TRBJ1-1	CASSLGRLRTEAFF
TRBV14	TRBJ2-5	CASSPRTSVRETQYF
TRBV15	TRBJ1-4	CATSGSWEKLFF
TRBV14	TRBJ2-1	CASSNFEEGNVDNEQFF
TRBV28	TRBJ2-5	CASSFGTSGEQETQYF
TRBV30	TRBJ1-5	CAWSTPTDPQPQHF
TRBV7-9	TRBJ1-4	CASSLGPRGWNEKLFF
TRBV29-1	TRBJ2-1	CSVDLGNAYNEQFF
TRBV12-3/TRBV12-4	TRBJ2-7	CASSQDTPRWQYF
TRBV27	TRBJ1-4	CASRAGTGILTYEKLFF
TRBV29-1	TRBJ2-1	CSGKNRNYNEQFF
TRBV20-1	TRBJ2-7	CSARDLQRGDVGEQYF
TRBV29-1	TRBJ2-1	CSAVGTSGIILYNEQFF
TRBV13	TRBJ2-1	CASSLFQGFNEQFF
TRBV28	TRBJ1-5	CASIPWGSYSNQPQHF
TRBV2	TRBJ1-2	CASIGTGRRYGYTF
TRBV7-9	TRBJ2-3	CASSPPQMGPDTQYF
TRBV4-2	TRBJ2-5	CASRTRSGGAGETQYF
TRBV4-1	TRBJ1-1	CASSPGQGASEAFF
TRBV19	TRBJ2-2	CASTARVLGNTGELFF
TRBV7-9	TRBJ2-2	CASIGIGYANTGELFF
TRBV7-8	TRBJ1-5	CASSLEAGIGPQHF
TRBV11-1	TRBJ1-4	CASSLEPSKGEKLFF
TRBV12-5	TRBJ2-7	CASGPDGYEQYF
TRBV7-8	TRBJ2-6	CASPGTYSFGANVLTF
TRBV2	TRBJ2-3	CASRPGILYTQYF
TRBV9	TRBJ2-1	CASSVEGAYSYNEQFF
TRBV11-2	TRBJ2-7	CASSLSTPSSYEQYF
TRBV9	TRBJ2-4	CASSVEGQGVIQYF